These 29 T cell receptor beta chains were all obtained from the same sample, sequenced in a study of T cell changes during pregnancy in multiple sclerosis. Clones were read by immunoSEQ multiplex PCR, and TCRdb kept only the in-frame ones, dropping some. The data hold roughly 61,000 clones, with 93% observed a single time. The input for sequencing was peripheral blood, taken after pregnancy. These receptors originate from a female donor with multiple sclerosis, enrolled in a pregnancy study.

The rearrangement uses TRBV5-6 and TRBJ2-3, with a possible D match to TRBD2 (6 bases). This CDR3 spans 17 amino acids. Germline V gene lookup returns CDR1 SGHDT and CDR2 YYEEEE. The V end lost 4 bases, the J end lost 0 bases, and 18 bases lay between the germline ends. The CDR3 DNA follows: TGTGCCAGCAGCCTAACTACTCTAGCGCAGAGCACAGATACGCAGTATTTT. Its protein product is CASSLTTLAQSTDTQYF.

The chain couples TRBV27 to TRBJ2-1, with D tentatively TRBD1 (6 bases). The CDR3 loop spans 14 amino acids. The germline V gene encodes CDR1 MNHEY and CDR2 SMNVEV (reference sequence). Trimming took 8 bases from V and 7 from J, leaving 18 bases between them. Here the CDR3 DNA reads TGTGCCAGCGGGGTACAGGGTGGGTATAATGAGCAGTTCTTC. Amino acid sequence: CASGVQGGYNEQFF.

The chain has TRBV7-2 and TRBJ1-1; 8 bases line up with TRBD1. V was clipped by 2 bases and J by 4 bases; unmatched bases: 6. Germline CDR1 SGHTA, CDR2 FQGNSA. The CDR3 is 15 amino acids. The CDR3 loop is CASSLWGRGRTEAFF. CDR3 nucleotides: TGTGCCAGCAGCTTATGGGGCAGGGGGCGCACTGAAGCTTTCTTT.

The chain links TRBV27 to TRBJ2-7; TRBD2 matches 8 bases. Germline CDR1 and CDR2: MNHEY and SMNVEV (reference sequence). The CDR3 loop spans 14 amino acids. V lost 3 bases and J lost 5; bases outside the gene matches: 6. The CDR3 DNA sequence: TGTGCCAGCAGTTTGGCGGGAGGATCCCACGAGCAGTACTTC. It codes for CASSLAGGSHEQYF.

This sequence joins TRBV2 and TRBJ2-7, with TRBD2 matching 8 bases. The CDR3 totals 18 residues. In germline, CDR1 is SNHLY, CDR2 FYNNEI. Trimming cost V 5 bases and J 4 bases; bases outside gene matches: 19. The CDR3 DNA sequence: TGTGCCAGCAGTCGATTCACTAGCGGCTGGGATTTGGGATACGAGCAGTACTTC. Its translation is CASSRFTSGWDLGYEQYF.

The chain links TRBV4-3 to TRBJ2-2; 12 bases align to TRBD1. V was clipped by 5 bases and J by 6 bases; unmatched bases: 10. Germline assignment: CDR1 LGHNA and CDR2 YSLEER. This CDR3 comprises 17 residues. The CDR3 coding sequence is TGCGCCAGCAGCTCCGGGACAGGGGGCGCTTGGGCCGGGGAGCTGTTTTTT. Amino acid sequence: CASSSGTGGAWAGELFF.

The chain joins TRBV7-2 to TRBJ1-2, with D perhaps matching TRBD1 (6 bases). The length of the CDR3 is 12 residues. V lost 5 bases to trimming and J lost 6 bases, with 10 bases between them. Germline V gene sequence: CDR1 SGHTA, CDR2 FQGNSA. DNA for the CDR3: TGTGCCAGCAGCCCTACAGGGAATGGCTACACCTTC. Encoded protein: CASSPTGNGYTF.

The chain joins TRBV5-1 to TRBJ1-1; D not resolved. V lost 5 bases, J lost 0 bases, and 8 bases lay in between. Germline V gene data show CDR1 as SGHRS and CDR2 as YFSETQ. The length of the CDR3 is 13 residues. CDR3 sequence: CASSQVMNTEAFF. The CDR3, as DNA: TGCGCCAGCAGTCAGGTCATGAACACTGAAGCTTTCTTT.

The chain joins TRBV9 to TRBJ2-1; 9 bases are a match to TRBD1. CDR1 SGDLS and CDR2 YYNGEE come from the germline V gene. The V segment lost 0 bases and the J segment 3 bases; nucleotides outside the gene matches: 7. The CDR3 has 17 residues. CDR3 residues: CASSVGSGTGYYNEQFF. CDR3 in DNA: TGTGCCAGCAGCGTAGGCTCCGGGACAGGGTACTACAATGAGCAGTTCTTC.

The rearrangement uses TRBV5-1 and TRBJ2-5; the D gene is possibly TRBD2 (5 bases). Germline V gene data show CDR1 as SGHRS and CDR2 as YFSETQ. This CDR3 is 15 amino acids long. The V end was cut by 0 bases, the J end by 3 bases, with 12 bases between. CDR3 bases: TGCGCCAGCAGCTTGGTTGCGGGCATGGAAGAGACCCAGTACTTC. Translation: CASSLVAGMEETQYF.

This chain links TRBV5-4 with TRBJ2-5, with D tentatively TRBD2 (5 bases). The CDR3 spans 13 residues. V lost 3 bases and J 2 bases, leaving 8 bases between the germline ends. Germline CDR1 is SGHNT and CDR2 is YYREEE (reference sequence). The CDR3 nucleotides are TGTGCCAGCAGCTCCCCGGGGCAAGAGACCCAGTACTTC. It specifies CASSSPGQETQYF.

This clone was counted a few times. This chain links TRBV25-1 with TRBJ2-5, with TRBD1 identical over 11 bases. CDR3 length: 18 residues. V trimming: 5 bases; J trimming: 4 bases; junction bases outside the gene matches: 15. Germline CDR1 is MGHDK and CDR2 is SYGVNS. In nucleotides, the CDR3 is TGTGCCAGCAGTAGCCCGGGACAGGGGGGAGTTCCGTCAGAGACCCAGTACTTC. This translates into CASSSPGQGGVPSETQYF.

This sequence joins TRBV28 and TRBJ2-1; 14 bases fit TRBD2. The CDR3 is 17 amino acids. V lost 3 bases, J lost 9 bases, and 10 bases stayed unmatched. The germline V gene has CDR1 MDHEN and CDR2 SYDVKM. The CDR3 DNA reads as TGTGCCAGCAGTTTGGCGACTAGCGGGAGGGACCAGGGTGAGCAGTTCTTC. Protein sequence: CASSLATSGRDQGEQFF.

The chain has TRBV21-1 and TRBJ2-7; TRBD2, the table's D call, lacks a check against the DNA. TRBV21-1 is labeled a pseudogene. CDR3 size: 16 residues. Here the CDR3 reads CASSIERGEGSYEQYF. DNA of the CDR3: TGTGCCAGCAGCATTGAACGTGGTGAAGGGAGCTACGAGCAGTACTTC.

The chain combines TRBV19 with TRBJ2-5; 9 bases are shared with TRBD2. CDR3 size: 16 residues. V lost 7 bases and J lost 2; bases outside the gene matches: 11. Germline V lookup: CDR1 LNHDA, CDR2 SQIVND (reference sequence). Here the CDR3 reads CASTPRLAGLQETQYF. The CDR3, as DNA: TGTGCCAGTACCCCGAGGCTAGCGGGACTGCAAGAGACCCAGTACTTC. The whole variable domain, remainder taken from reference TRBV19 and TRBJ2-5, is DGGITQSPKYLFRKEGQNVTLSCEQNLNHDAMYWYRQDPGQGLRLIYYSQIVNDFQKGDIAEGYSVSREKKESFPLTVTSAQKNPTAFYLCASTPRLAGLQETQYFGPGTRLLVL.

The gene calls are TRBV15 and TRBJ2-5, with TRBD1 matching over 10 bases. The germline V gene encodes CDR1 LNHNV and CDR2 YYDKDF (reference sequence). This CDR3 contains 15 residues. Germline trimming cut 0 bases from V and 4 bases from J; bases unmatched to any gene: 2. The CDR3 DNA reads as TGTGCCACCAGCAGAGACCGGGACAGGGGAGAGACCCAGTACTTC. Its protein is CATSRDRDRGETQYF.

The chain is built from TRBV28 and TRBJ1-4, with D maybe TRBD1 (5 bases). The CDR3 runs to 16 residues. Trimming left V 5 bases short and J 8 bases short, with 21 bases between. Germline V lookup: CDR1 MDHEN, CDR2 SYDVKM. The CDR3 spells CASSQKGAGKNEKLFF. The CDR3 DNA is TGTGCCAGCAGTCAGAAAGGAGCAGGGAAGAACGAAAAACTGTTTTTT.

The gene calls are TRBV2 and TRBJ1-2; 10 bases match TRBD1. Per germline, CDR1 SNHLY and CDR2 FYNNEI. The CDR3 contains 17 residues. V gave up 6 bases and J gave up 7 bases; unmatched junction bases: 17. CDR3 DNA: TGTGCCAGCAGACGTGGACAGGGGGGAGGGAGACTCTCTGGCTACACCTTC. Protein product: CASRRGQGGGRLSGYTF.

The rearrangement joins TRBV6-6 to TRBJ1-1; 7 bases are shared with TRBD1. The CDR3 is made up of 15 amino acids. The V gene end was trimmed by 6 bases and the J gene end by 1 base; junction bases not matched to a gene: 8. Germline V gene lookup returns CDR1 MNHNY and CDR2 SVGAGI (reference sequence). CDR3 in DNA: TGTGCCAGCAGGGGGCCGGGACAGACGAACACTGAAGCTTTCTTT. As protein: CASRGPGQTNTEAFF.

The rearrangement uses TRBV27 and TRBJ1-1; 7 nucleotides match TRBD1. There are 14 residues in the CDR3. V lost 5 bases, J lost 1 base, and 4 bases stayed unmatched. The germline V gene encodes CDR1 MNHEY and CDR2 SMNVEV (reference sequence). The CDR3, as DNA: TGTGCCAGCAGTGCGCACAGGGGGAACACTGAAGCTTTCTTT. The encoded protein is CASSAHRGNTEAFF.

The genes are TRBV10-1 and TRBJ1-2; 10 nucleotides align to TRBD1. The germline gives CDR1 WNHNN, CDR2 SYGVQD (reference sequence). The CDR3 covers 16 residues. With 4 bases clipped from V and 4 bases from J, the junction kept 9 bases outside the gene matches. CDR3 bases: TGCGCCAGCAGTGTAAACTCGGACAGGGGGATCTATGGCTACACCTTC. Residues: CASSVNSDRGIYGYTF.

This chain's CDR3 is CASSSLLAGLDTQYF. CDR3 sequence (DNA): TGTGCCAGCAGTTCCCTACTAGCGGGACTAGATACGCAGTATTTT. The chain employs TRBV27 and TRBJ2-3, with 10 bases identical to TRBD2. CDR3 length: 15 residues. V gave up 4 bases and J gave up 5 bases; unmatched junction bases: 6. CDR1 and CDR2 (germline): MNHEY, SMNVEV (reference sequence).

This chain links TRBV7-9 with TRBJ1-2; TRBD1 is a possible D gene (6 bases). This CDR3 has 15 residues. Trimming left V 1 base short and J 2 bases short, with 11 bases between. Germline V gene lookup returns CDR1 SEHNR and CDR2 FQNEAQ (reference sequence). CDR3 amino acids: CASSLGRTENYGYTF. CDR3 DNA: TGTGCCAGCAGCTTAGGTCGGACAGAGAACTATGGCTACACCTTC.

This chain joins TRBV6-6 and TRBJ2-7; D perhaps matches TRBD2 (6 bases). The V end lost 0 bases, the J end lost 6 bases, and 12 bases lay between the germline ends. Germline V gives CDR1 MNHNY, CDR2 SVGAGI (reference sequence). The CDR3 sequence is 14 residues long. CDR3 amino acids: CASSYSTGVGEQYF. CDR3 nucleotides: TGTGCCAGCAGTTACTCGACGGGAGTAGGCGAGCAGTACTTC.

The chain recombines TRBV25-1 with TRBJ1-5; unclear D gene. Germline-derived CDR1 and CDR2 are MGHDK and SYGVNS. With 1 base removed from V and 2 bases from J, the gap between germline ends came to 9 bases. The CDR3 totals 15 residues. Here the CDR3 reads CASSESGYGNQPQHF. The CDR3 nucleotides read TGTGCCAGCAGTGAATCCGGGTATGGCAATCAGCCCCAGCATTTT.

The chain joins TRBV29-1 to TRBJ2-7, with D possibly TRBD2 on 5 matching bases. The CDR3 totals 11 residues. Germline CDR1 and CDR2: SQVTM and ANQGSEA. This CDR3 is CSGRGSYEQYF. The DNA of the CDR3 is TGCAGTGGACGAGGGTCCTACGAGCAGTACTTC.

The chain couples TRBV6-6 to TRBJ1-2; 8 bases are shared with TRBD1. J lost 7 bases, V lost 10 bases, and 8 bases had no gene match. Per the germline V gene, CDR1 is MNHNY and CDR2 is SVGAGI (reference sequence). This CDR3 spans 12 amino acids. The chain's CDR3 is CATHWTGSGYTF. CDR3 coding DNA: TGTGCCACACATTGGACAGGGAGTGGCTACACCTTC.

The chain couples TRBV6-6 to TRBJ1-2; weak D call: TRBD1 (6 bases). V lost 8 bases to trimming and J lost 1 base, with 14 bases between them. This CDR3 contains 14 residues. Germline V CDR1 and CDR2: MNHNY, SVGAGI (reference sequence). The CDR3 reads CASATHRDNYGYTF. The CDR3 DNA follows: TGTGCCAGCGCCACCCACAGGGATAACTATGGCTACACCTTC.

This chain connects TRBV7-3 to TRBJ2-2, with 13 positions matching TRBD2. CDR1 is SGHTA, CDR2 FQGTGA, per germline. With 5 bases clipped from V and 5 bases from J, the junction kept 8 bases outside the gene matches. CDR3 length: 17 residues. CDR3 bases: TGTGCCAGCAGCGAACTAGCGGGAGGGCCGGGGACCGGGGAGCTGTTTTTT. Translation gives CASSELAGGPGTGELFF.